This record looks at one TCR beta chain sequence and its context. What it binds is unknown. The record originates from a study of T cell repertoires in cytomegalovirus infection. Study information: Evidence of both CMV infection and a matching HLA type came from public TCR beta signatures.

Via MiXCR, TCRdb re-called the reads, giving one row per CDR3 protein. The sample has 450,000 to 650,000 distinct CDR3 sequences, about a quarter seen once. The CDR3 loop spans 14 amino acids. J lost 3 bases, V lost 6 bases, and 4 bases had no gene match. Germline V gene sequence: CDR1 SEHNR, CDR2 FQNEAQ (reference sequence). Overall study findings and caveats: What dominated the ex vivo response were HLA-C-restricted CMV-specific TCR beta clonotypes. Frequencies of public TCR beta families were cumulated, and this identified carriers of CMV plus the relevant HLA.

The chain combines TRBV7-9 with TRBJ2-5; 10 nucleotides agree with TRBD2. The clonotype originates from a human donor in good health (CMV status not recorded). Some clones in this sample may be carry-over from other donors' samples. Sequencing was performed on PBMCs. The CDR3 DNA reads TGTGCCAGCAGACTGAGCGGGAGGGAAGAGACCCAGTACTTC. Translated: CASRLSGREETQYF.